The T cell receptor (beta chain) under discussion was sequenced for a study of identical twins. This clonotype was counted between two and nine times. Its cognate antigen is unknown. Findings and caveats of the study: Memory repertoires showed no such pattern, whereas abundant cord blood beta clonotypes carried fewer insertions. In drawing conclusions, the study used cross-sectional statistical analysis and did not follow the same donors.

This CDR3 has 14 residues. Trimming pared 4 bases from V and 4 bases from J, leaving 14 bases between. The germline V gene encodes CDR1 MNHEY and CDR2 SMNVEV (reference sequence). Each cDNA held unique molecular identifiers, and template switching gave it a universal primer site. One entry per CDR3 protein results from TCRdb running MiXCR on the 5' RACE reads. The sample contains approximately 620,000 distinct CDR3 sequences, 8.6% of which appear only once. This sample was shared with a second study, whose subject was yellow fever vaccine responses in identical twins. That paper states: The T cell response to vaccination in identical twins was reportedly partly convergent and partly personalized.

The chain employs TRBV27 and TRBJ2-7; tentatively, D is TRBD1 (6 bases). The sequenced sample was PBMCs. This clonotype was sampled from a woman younger than 30 in good health. Here the CDR3 DNA reads TGTGCCAGCAGTTACAGGGTTGGTGGTTACGAGCAGTACTTC. Residues: CASSYRVGGYEQYF.